The next 5 T cell receptor beta chains were all read from a single sample in a study of cytomegalovirus exposure and HLA in healthy donors. The primer mix had 60 Vbeta and 13 Jbeta primers. TCRdb's copy holds only in-frame clones and misses some; the assay was immunoSEQ multiplex PCR. The top ten hold approximately 3% of the sample, which has about 150,000 clones, around three quarters seen once. The sample was PBMCs. The receptors derive from a woman between 35 and 50 years old in good health and CMV-seronegative.

The chain recombines TRBV7-3 with TRBJ1-4, with 11 bases that match TRBD1. The CDR3 runs to 15 residues. The V and J ends lost 5 bases and 7 bases, in that order; junction bases with no gene match: 6. Germline values: CDR1 SGHTA, CDR2 FQGTGA. For the CDR3, the DNA is TGTGCCAGCAGCATGGACAGGGGGCTAAGTGAAAAACTGTTTTTT. It encodes CASSMDRGLSEKLFF. Drawing the rest from reference TRBV7-3 and TRBJ1-4, the complete variable domain is GAGVSQTPSNKVTEKGKYVELRCDPISGHTALYWYRQSLGQGPEFLIYFQGTGAADDSGLPNDRFFAVRPEGSVSTLKIQRTERGDSAVYLCASSMDRGLSEKLFFGSGTQLSVL.

This rearrangement joins TRBV19 to TRBJ1-1, with D perhaps matching TRBD1 (5 bases). CDR3 size: 14 residues. Per the germline V gene, CDR1 is LNHDA and CDR2 is SQIVND (reference sequence). Trimming removed 6 bases from V and 4 bases from J, with 15 bases in between. In DNA, the CDR3 is TGTGCCAGTAGGGACCAGGGTGGTCCCACTGAAGCTTTCTTT. Translation: CASRDQGGPTEAFF.

The V call is TRBV19, the J call TRBJ2-1, with TRBD1 as a possible D gene (6 bases). This CDR3 contains 14 residues. Per the germline V gene, CDR1 is LNHDA and CDR2 is SQIVND (reference sequence). The ends were cut back, 3 bases at V and 5 bases at J, with 11 bases in the middle. The CDR3 bases are TGTGCCAGTAGTATCAGCAGGGGAGACAATGAGCAGTTCTTC. Residues: CASSISRGDNEQFF. Based on the CDR3 plus reference TRBV19 and TRBJ2-1, the full variable domain is DGGITQSPKYLFRKEGQNVTLSCEQNLNHDAMYWYRQDPGQGLRLIYYSQIVNDFQKGDIAEGYSVSREKKESFPLTVTSAQKNPTAFYLCASSISRGDNEQFFGPGTRLTVL.

This clone was seen just once. CDR3 bases: TGTGCCAGTAGTATCCAAACAGAAGAGACCCAGTACTTC. As protein: CASSIQTEETQYF. The V gene is TRBV19, the J gene TRBJ2-5; D not certain. This CDR3 contains 13 residues. V lost 3 bases to trimming and J lost 3 bases, with 8 bases between them. CDR1 LNHDA and CDR2 SQIVND come from the germline V gene (reference sequence).

The chain employs TRBV6-1 and TRBJ2-5; a weak D match, TRBD2 (7 bases). The CDR3 totals 13 residues. The germline CDR1 and CDR2 sequences are MNHNS and SASEGT. With 2 bases removed from V and 5 bases from J, the gap between germline ends came to 9 bases. Here the CDR3 DNA reads TGTGCCAGCAGTGAAAGGGGGGGGGAGACCCAGTACTTC. It specifies CASSERGGETQYF.